Presented here are 22 T cell receptor beta chains from one specimen sequenced in a study of T cell changes during pregnancy in multiple sclerosis. Data came from immunoSEQ multiplex PCR; TCRdb stores just in-frame clones and leaves some out. The table records fewer than 40,000 clones, 90% of them present only once. Sequencing used CD4+ T cells from peripheral blood mononuclear cells, obtained in the second trimester of pregnancy. The source of these receptors is a female donor in good health, enrolled as a control in a pregnancy study.

The chain has TRBV27 and TRBJ1-3; D unresolved. V gave up 8 bases and J gave up 0 bases, with 8 bases separating them. This CDR3 has 13 residues. The germline CDR1 and CDR2 sequences are MNHEY and SMNVEV (reference sequence). The CDR3, as DNA: TGTGCCAGCCGGGAAATCTCTGGAAACACCATATATTTT. Amino acids: CASREISGNTIYF.

The V call is TRBV5-1, the J call TRBJ1-5; no clear D gene. Germline CDR1 is SGHRS and CDR2 is YFSETQ. The V end lost 2 bases, the J end lost 3 bases, and 6 bases lay between the germline ends. The CDR3 consists of 13 residues. CDR3 sequence: CASSFESNQPQHF. The CDR3, as DNA: TGCGCCAGCAGCTTCGAGTCCAATCAGCCCCAGCATTTT.

CDR3 loop: CASSLPGQGITEETQYF. CDR3 DNA: TGCGCCAGCAGCTTGCCAGGGCAGGGGATAACGGAAGAGACCCAGTACTTC. This chain connects TRBV5-1 to TRBJ2-5; D perhaps matches TRBD1 (6 bases). This CDR3 is 17 amino acids long. CDR1 and CDR2 (germline): SGHRS, YFSETQ. Deletions cut 1 base from V and 3 bases from J, with 19 bases between.

This clone appeared once. The rearrangement links TRBV7-2 to TRBJ2-7, with D possibly TRBD2 on 7 matching bases. The CDR3 covers 15 residues. V was trimmed by 7 bases and J by 6 bases, leaving 22 bases between them. Germline values: CDR1 SGHTA, CDR2 FQGNSA. CDR3 sequence reads: CASNPVEGGPGEQYF. As DNA, the CDR3 is TGTGCCAGCAACCCGGTTGAGGGGGGGCCGGGCGAGCAGTACTTC.

The V call is TRBV6-5, the J call TRBJ2-1; weak D call: TRBD2 (6 bases). CDR1 and CDR2 (germline): MNHEY, SVGAGI. CDR3 length equals 14 residues. V shed 6 bases and J shed 6 bases, with 15 bases lying between them. Written as DNA, the CDR3 is TGTGCCAGCAGACAGAGTGGGACTCCCAATGAGCAGTTCTTC. Translating gives CASRQSGTPNEQFF.

The chain has TRBV9 and TRBJ2-3; a weak D match, TRBD1 (6 bases). Trimming took 3 bases from V and 6 from J, leaving 11 bases between them. The CDR3 consists of 13 residues. CDR1 is SGDLS, CDR2 YYNGEE, per germline. CDR3 sequence reads: CASSAPGADTQYF. CDR3 sequence (DNA): TGTGCCAGCAGCGCCCCAGGGGCCGATACGCAGTATTTT.

The rearrangement links TRBV11-3 to TRBJ2-5, with D maybe TRBD1 (6 bases). The germline CDR1 and CDR2 sequences are SGHNT and YENEEA. CDR3 length: 15 residues. Trimming removed 5 bases from V and 2 bases from J, with 15 bases in between. The DNA of the CDR3 is TGTGCCAGCAGCCCCCTTACTGGGACACAAGAGACCCAGTACTTC. It is translated as CASSPLTGTQETQYF.

This chain links TRBV7-2 with TRBJ2-5; the match to TRBD2 covers 10 bases. The CDR3 totals 17 residues. Germline trimming cut 5 bases from V and 3 bases from J; bases unmatched to any gene: 12. CDR1 and CDR2 from the germline V gene are SGHTA and FQGNSA. CDR3 DNA sequence: TGTGCCAGCAGCATTACCCCTAGCGGGGGCCGGAAAGAGACCCAGTACTTC. Encoded protein: CASSITPSGGRKETQYF.

The J gene is TRBJ2-1, the V gene TRBV5-4; D is ambiguous. The germline gives CDR1 SGHNT, CDR2 YYREEE (reference sequence). V lost 2 bases, J lost 6 bases, and 6 bases lay in between. This CDR3 has 12 amino acids. The CDR3 DNA is TGTGCCAGCAGCTTCCCGGGCAATGAGCAGTTCTTC. Protein: CASSFPGNEQFF.

This clone has more than one count but fewer than ten. This chain connects TRBV19 to TRBJ2-7, with 7 bases aligning to TRBD1. The junction had 3 bases not matched to a gene; V was cut back by 4 bases and J by 0 bases. Germline lookup yields CDR1 LNHDA and CDR2 SQIVND (reference sequence). The CDR3 is 14 residues long. The CDR3 is CASSKTGISYEQYF. CDR3 bases: TGTGCCAGTAGTAAGACAGGGATCTCCTACGAGCAGTACTTC.

The chain links TRBV5-4 to TRBJ2-7, with a tentative D call TRBD1 (6 bases). CDR3 length equals 14 residues. V gave up 7 bases and J gave up 2 bases, with 16 bases separating them. Germline CDR1 is SGHNT and CDR2 is YYREEE (reference sequence). CDR3 nucleotides: TGTGCCAGCGGCCTCAAGGGGGTGACCTACGAGCAGTACTTC. This gives the protein CASGLKGVTYEQYF.

J is TRBJ2-2 and V is TRBV9; tentative D call: TRBD1 (5 bases). There are 15 residues in the CDR3. Trimming cost V 0 bases and J 5 bases, with 11 bases left between them. CDR1 and CDR2 (germline): SGDLS, YYNGEE. In nucleotides, the CDR3 is TGTGCCAGCAGCGTAGGCAGGGCCGGGACCGGGGAGCTGTTTTTT. As protein: CASSVGRAGTGELFF.

The chain joins TRBV5-1 to TRBJ2-1; 9 nucleotides line up with TRBD1. V gave up 7 bases and J gave up 7 bases; unmatched junction bases: 12. Germline CDR1 SGHRS, CDR2 YFSETQ. The CDR3 length is 15 residues. The CDR3: CASQTRDRATNEQFF. The CDR3 DNA reads as TGCGCCAGCCAAACCCGGGACAGGGCAACGAATGAGCAGTTCTTC.

The genes are TRBV7-9 and TRBJ2-3, with 8 bases matching TRBD2. Germline-derived CDR1 and CDR2 are SEHNR and FQNEAQ (reference sequence). V trimming: 2 bases; J trimming: 2 bases; junction bases outside the gene matches: 6. The CDR3 is 16 residues long. CDR3 in DNA: TGTGCCAGCAGCTTAAGCGGGGGCCTTTCCACAGATACGCAGTATTTT. Translated, it gives CASSLSGGLSTDTQYF.

This chain uses TRBV11-2 with TRBJ2-3, with 8 bases matching TRBD2. The ends lost 5 bases at V and 1 base at J; junction bases unmatched: 11. This CDR3 has 17 amino acids. CDR1 and CDR2 (germline): SGHAT, FQNNGV. The CDR3 sequence is CASSQGTGGPGTDTQYF. As DNA, the CDR3 is TGTGCCAGCAGCCAGGGGACGGGAGGGCCGGGCACAGATACGCAGTATTTT.

In DNA, the CDR3 is TGTGCCAGCAGCCCACCGGGGTTGTCCTCTGGAAACACCATATATTTT. It yields the protein CASSPPGLSSGNTIYF. The chain carries TRBV5-8 and TRBJ1-3; D unclear. Germline CDR1 and CDR2: SGHTS and YDEGEE. CDR3 size: 16 residues. Trimming shortened V by 4 bases and J by 0 bases, and 14 bases separated the two germline ends.

Remarks on this clone: Germline and junction disagree at one end, which may indicate a read error. The V gene is TRBV6-1, the J gene TRBJ2-5, with D unclear. Germline CDR1 reads MNHNS; CDR2 reads SASEGT. The CDR3 length is 12 residues. CDR3 in amino acids: CASSQIQETQYF. The CDR3 bases are TGTGCCAGCAGCCAGATACAAGAAACCCAGTACTTC.

The rearrangement joins TRBV14 to TRBJ2-3, with D hard to call. The CDR3 is 15 amino acids. Per the germline V gene, CDR1 is SGHDN and CDR2 is FVKESK. The germline V and J ends were trimmed by 1 base and 5 bases, with 13 bases remaining between them. The CDR3 sequence is CASSQGRRVEDTQYF. The CDR3 DNA reads TGTGCCAGCAGCCAAGGCCGAAGAGTTGAAGATACGCAGTATTTT.

The CDR3 DNA sequence: TGCGCCAGTGGGACGGGGAGGCTGAGAGATACGCAGTATTTT. This codes for CASGTGRLRDTQYF. This rearrangement joins TRBV4-1 to TRBJ2-3; D is perhaps TRBD2 (6 bases). Germline V gene sequence: CDR1 MGHRA, CDR2 YSYEKL. V was pared by 9 bases and J by 5 bases, with 18 bases between. The CDR3 is made up of 14 amino acids.

A single count supports this clone. The rearrangement joins TRBV28 to TRBJ1-2; the match to TRBD1 covers 9 bases. Unmatched junction bases numbered 1, after V lost 6 bases and J lost 5 bases. The germline V gene has CDR1 MDHEN and CDR2 SYDVKM. The CDR3 totals 12 residues. The CDR3 here is CASSDRGYGYTF. CDR3 bases: TGTGCCAGCAGCGACAGGGGGTATGGCTACACCTTC.

Only one count was recorded for this clone. The genes are TRBV18 and TRBJ1-6; D is perhaps TRBD1 (6 bases). The CDR3 loop spans 16 amino acids. Per germline, CDR1 KGHSH and CDR2 LQKENI. V was pared by 6 bases and J by 6 bases, with 18 bases between. CDR3 sequence reads: CASSQGSAQVNSPLHF. The DNA of the CDR3 is TGTGCCAGCTCCCAGGGGTCAGCCCAGGTTAATTCACCCCTCCACTTT.

V and J are TRBV6-5 and TRBJ2-3, with 7 positions matching TRBD2. CDR3 length: 16 residues. J gave up 4 bases and V 2 bases, and 9 bases lay outside the gene matches. Looked up from germline, CDR1 is MNHEY and CDR2 is SVGAGI. CDR3 in amino acids: CASSYLLGGGPDTQYF. CDR3 nucleotides: TGTGCCAGCAGTTACCTCCTGGGGGGGGGACCAGATACGCAGTATTTT.